This T cell receptor (beta chain) comes out of a study of T cell changes during pregnancy in multiple sclerosis. Measured with immunoSEQ multiplex PCR; TCRdb has only the in-frame clones, and not every one. Altogether roughly 40,000 clones are present, approximately 90% being singletons, with the ten largest covering 0.7% to 1%. After removal of 6 bases from V and 1 base from J, the junction contained 10 bases not matched to a gene. This CDR3 is 16 amino acids long. Germline V gene sequence: CDR1 MDHEN, CDR2 SYDVKM. V is TRBV28 and J is TRBJ2-3; TRBD2 aligns across 7 bases. The sample was CD4+ T cells from peripheral blood mononuclear cells, taken before pregnancy. The receptor comes from a female donor with multiple sclerosis, enrolled in a pregnancy study. CDR3 protein: CASSRRGGLGTDTQYF. The CDR3 DNA sequence: TGTGCCAGCAGCCGCCGGGGAGGGTTGGGCACAGATACGCAGTATTTT.